A selection of T cell receptor beta chains follows, all from one sample in a study of cytomegalovirus exposure and HLA in healthy donors. Clones were read by immunoSEQ multiplex PCR, and TCRdb kept only the in-frame ones, dropping some. The repertoire includes 130,000 or so clones, approximately 87% of them detected once, and 4% to 6.5% sits in the top ten. The sample taken for sequencing was PBMCs. The receptor set was obtained from a young woman in good health and CMV-seronegative. Both conserved end residues are part of each CDR3. Clone size is given for some rows only: seen once, a few or many times, or a class if the clone is expanded.

CDR3aa	abundance	j_gene	v_gene
CASSVLSGGLGTDTQYF	NA	TRBJ2-3	TRBV9
CASSTGLAGTYEQYF	NA	TRBJ2-7	TRBV19
CATRSAGSPGGSKETQYF	NA	TRBJ2-5	TRBV15
CASSLGQAGANVLTF	NA	TRBJ2-6	TRBV7-3
CASSQEIAGRDTQYF	NA	TRBJ2-3	TRBV4-3
CASSDPLRSYEQYF	NA	TRBJ2-7	TRBV6-1
CASSYRTGGGYGYTF	NA	TRBJ1-2	TRBV27
CASSLGLAGGLETQYF	NA	TRBJ2-5	TRBV27
CASRGPDRLGANEKLFF	NA	TRBJ1-4	TRBV21-1
CASSRVGTWQYF	few	TRBJ2-7	TRBV6-6
CASSLTGGPHEQYF	NA	TRBJ2-7	TRBV6-5